A single T cell receptor (beta chain) is shown here with its context. The target antigen is unknown. Germline-derived CDR1 and CDR2 are SGHDT and YYEEEE. The CDR3 runs 16 residues. After removal of 4 bases from V and 1 base from J, the junction contained 3 bases not matched to a gene. The data stem from a study of T cell responses to AZD1222 COVID-19 vaccine. Study-wide results and limits: Repertoires in all cases were sampled only once the peak T cell response had passed. Reportedly, nearly half of unique spike TCRs recognized epitopes outside B.1.351/B.1.1.7 mutations. Among the donors, most were white British and more were female, and clonal diversity was possibly underestimated.

TCRdb's copy holds only in-frame clones and misses some; the assay was immunoSEQ multiplex PCR. The profile shows about 35,000 clones, over 75% of them singletons. The sample consisted of peripheral blood, taken 28 days after the second AZD1222 dose. This chain connects TRBV5-6 to TRBJ2-2, with 11 bases matching TRBD1. This TCR was sampled from an adult who received the AZD1222 COVID-19 vaccine. CDR3: CASSKDRGRNTGELFF. The DNA for the CDR3 is TGTGCCAGCAGCAAGGACAGGGGGCGGAACACCGGGGAGCTGTTTTTT.